The rows below give T cell receptor beta chains drawn from one sample of a study of CD4 and CD8 cells across lung adenocarcinoma regions. TCRdb redid the calling of the PCR reads with MiXCR, one entry per CDR3 protein. The sample includes around 19,000 distinct CDR3 sequences, around half of them seen just once. Sequencing was carried out using CD8+ T cells from the center of a lung tumor. These receptors were collected from a female donor with lung adenocarcinoma. The CD4 and CD8 labels of this study may be unreliable. Each CDR3 is given with its conserved first and last residue. A D gene is named only where the DNA matches it firmly.

TRBD1	TRBV28	CASSLDVRGTETQYF
.	TRBV27	CASSSAASGNTIYF
TRBD2	TRBV6-5	CASSFGLEVSGELFF
TRBD2	TRBV5-1	CAGSGARAEETQYF
TRBD1	TRBV6-4	CASSLTGGSGANVLTF
.	TRBV7-6	CASSLSGRAYEQYF
TRBD1	TRBV6-1	CASRRGGTGVRRNQPQHF
.	TRBV7-2	CASRFSTANEQFF
TRBD2	TRBV27	CARRQRGRLTDTQYF
.	TRBV24-1	CATSVGGTYNEQFF
.	TRBV7-6	CASSNVGDVRETQYF
.	TRBV12-3/TRBV12-4	CASSARGTGLRATDTQYF
TRBD1	TRBV24-1	CATSPGQGLFGEETQYF
.	TRBV4-1	CASTQGNEQYF
.	TRBV30	CAYPKSLAMNTGELFF
.	TRBV27	CASSHLAPGPEQETQYF
.	TRBV6-1	CAGQGGGATETQYF
.	TRBV6-5	CASSTGGWTMNTGELFF
TRBD2	TRBV6-1	CASSRTSGAIKQFF
TRBD1	TRBV10-3	CAGQGAGQRDTQYF
TRBD1	TRBV6-1	CASQSTGGEAFF
.	TRBV27	CASSCDTETQYF
TRBD2	TRBV6-1	CASSELAGSYNEQFF
.	TRBV27	CASSGLGGGHQDTQYF
TRBD1	TRBV6-1	CAGSEGGRDTETQYF
.	TRBV6-5	CASSYRNTDTQYF
.	TRBV7-2	CASSLFGGGGETQYF
.	TRBV6-1	CASSKKMNNEQFF
.	TRBV7-2	CASSPTRMETQYF
.	TRBV27	CASRSRVYEQYF
.	TRBV6-5	CASSYSGQYSGANVLTF